One sample yielded the 5 T cell receptor beta chains listed below, sequenced in a study of blood T cells in healthy people across ages (dated by TCRdb to the mid-2010s). The method behind the library was 5' RACE. The sample was run on an Illumina HiSeq 2500. A second PCR of about 6 to 11 cycles was performed with a sample-barcoded 5' primer and a J-beta primer mix. TCRdb reanalyzed the raw reads on its own, using fastp at Q25 for trimming and MiXCR for clone calling, and kept in-frame beta chains. Each CDR3 protein appears once, grouped with its most common genes and DNA. The sample data list about 1.8 million distinct CDR3 sequences, and less than 50% of these were observed just once. The ten largest clonotypes hold around 2.1% of the sample. Sequenced sample: blood. All receptors derive from a middle-aged woman in good health.

This clonotype was counted ten times or more. CDR3 sequence (DNA): TGTGCCAGCCAAACCGTCGGGGGGATTGGGGAGACCCAGTACTTC. Translating gives CASQTVGGIGETQYF. The chain couples TRBV7-2 to TRBJ2-5, with 7 bases that match TRBD2. Per the germline V gene, CDR1 is SGHTA and CDR2 is FQGNSA. Trimming removed 8 bases from V and 5 bases from J; junction bases left unmatched: 14. CDR3 size: 15 residues.

The rearrangement links TRBV5-1 to TRBJ2-5; tentatively, D is TRBD2 (5 bases). CDR1 SGHRS and CDR2 YFSETQ come from the germline V gene. V was shortened by 0 bases and J by 11 bases, with 17 bases between the two germline ends. CDR3 size: 14 residues. This chain's CDR3 is CASSLAGVEDEQYF. Written as DNA, the CDR3 is TGCGCCAGCAGCTTGGCCGGGGTGGAGGATGAGCAGTACTTC.

The V and J genes are TRBV28 and TRBJ1-5; a possible D gene is TRBD1 (6 bases). V lost 7 bases and J lost 1, with 14 bases in between. Per germline, CDR1 MDHEN and CDR2 SYDVKM. This CDR3 has 15 residues. The CDR3 nucleotides are TGTGCCAGCAACGTTCCGCAGGGGAGCAATCAGCCCCAGCATTTT. Its protein product is CASNVPQGSNQPQHF.

On this clonotype: One end of the junction does not line up with germline, which may come from a read error. J is TRBJ1-1 and V is TRBV20-1, with D possibly being TRBD1 (5 bases). CDR3 size: 14 residues. Germline V gives CDR1 DFQATT, CDR2 SNEGSKA (reference sequence). CDR3: CSAEGWRGNSEAFF. CDR3 nucleotides: TGCAGTGCCGAGGGGTGGCGCGGGAACTCTGAAGCTTTCTTT.

This clonotype was counted a single time. The CDR3 protein is CASSGAGDKNIQYF. CDR3 DNA sequence: TGTGCCAGCAGCGGAGCGGGCGACAAAAACATTCAGTACTTC. The rearrangement joins TRBV12-3 or TRBV12-4 to TRBJ2-4, with D maybe TRBD2 (6 bases). V was shortened by 6 bases and J by 3 bases, with 12 bases between the two germline ends. The CDR3 length is 14 residues.